The present TCR beta chain was sequenced within a study of cytomegalovirus exposure and HLA in healthy donors. Findings of the study overall: Analyses of presence and absence presupposed an approximately uniform sequencing depth across donors. TCR association rates varied by HLA locus in a later analysis, with DRB1 highest and HLA-C lowest. Data from an earlier analysis indicated that most TCR beta V segments were productive either about 87% or about 30% of the time.

Trimming pared 5 bases from V and 6 bases from J, leaving 16 bases between. This CDR3 contains 14 residues. CDR1 and CDR2 (germline): SGHTA, FQGTGA. PCR involved 60 Vbeta and 13 Jbeta primers. TCRdb keeps only in-frame clones here, not all; method: immunoSEQ multiplex PCR. The sample lists under 150,000 clones, 70% to 85% seen once, with about 2.6% in the top ten. About this clone itself: No antigen is known for it.

The sequencing sample was made of PBMCs. V is TRBV7-3 and J is TRBJ1-2, with D perhaps TRBD1 (5 bases). The receptor's source is an older woman in good health and CMV-seropositive. This CDR3 reads CASSPSRDYHGYTF. CDR3 coding DNA: TGTGCCAGCAGCCCGTCCAGGGATTACCATGGCTACACCTTC.